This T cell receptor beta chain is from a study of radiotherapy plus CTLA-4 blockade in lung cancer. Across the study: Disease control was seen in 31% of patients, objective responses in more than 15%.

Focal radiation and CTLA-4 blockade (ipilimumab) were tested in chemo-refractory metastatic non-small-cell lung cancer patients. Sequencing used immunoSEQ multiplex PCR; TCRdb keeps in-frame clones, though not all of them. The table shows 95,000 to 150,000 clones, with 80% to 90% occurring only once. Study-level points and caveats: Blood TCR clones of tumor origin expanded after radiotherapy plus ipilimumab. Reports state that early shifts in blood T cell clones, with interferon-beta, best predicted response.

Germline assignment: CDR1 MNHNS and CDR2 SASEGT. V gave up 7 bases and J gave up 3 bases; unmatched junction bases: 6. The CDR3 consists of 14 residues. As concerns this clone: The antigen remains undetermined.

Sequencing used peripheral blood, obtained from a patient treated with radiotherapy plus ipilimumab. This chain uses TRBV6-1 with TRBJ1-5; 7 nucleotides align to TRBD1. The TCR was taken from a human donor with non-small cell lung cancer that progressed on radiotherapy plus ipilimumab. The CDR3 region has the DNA TGTGCCAGCAATCCCAGGGGGAACAATCAGCCCCAGCATTTT. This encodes CASNPRGNNQPQHF.